Presented here are 27 T cell receptor beta chains from one specimen sequenced in a study of early T cells in non-severe SARS-CoV-2 infection. In TCRdb, the 5' RACE reads were re-called with MiXCR into one record per CDR3 protein. The sample consists of 57,000 or so distinct CDR3 sequences, 12% of them appearing once. Sequences were derived from whole blood, sampled at baseline. The receptors here all came from an adult who was a healthcare worker with PCR-confirmed SARS-CoV-2 infection or an uninfected control (not recorded which). The donor label of this sample is uncertain.

This clonotype was counted between two and nine times. The J gene is TRBJ1-2, the V gene TRBV27; unclear D gene. V lost 6 bases and J 4 bases, leaving 18 bases between the germline ends. The CDR3 loop spans 15 amino acids. Germline-derived CDR1 and CDR2 are MNHEY and SMNVEV (reference sequence). CDR3 residues: CASSPFHADFYGYTF. In nucleotides, the CDR3 is TGTGCCAGCAGCCCATTCCACGCTGACTTCTATGGCTACACCTTC.

This clonotype was seen more than once but under ten times. V is TRBV3-1 and J is TRBJ2-5; 12 bases map to TRBD2. Germline values: CDR1 LGHDT, CDR2 YNNKEL (reference sequence). The CDR3 loop spans 15 amino acids. V lost 4 bases and J lost 3; bases outside the gene matches: 3. Written as DNA, the CDR3 is TGTGCCAGCAGCCCGTGGACTAGCGGGGAAGAGACCCAGTACTTC. This translates into CASSPWTSGEETQYF.

This rearrangement joins TRBV29-1 to TRBJ1-1; TRBD1 is a possible D gene (6 bases). The length of the CDR3 is 15 residues. The V and J ends lost 3 bases and 1 base respectively, with 15 bases between them. CDR1 and CDR2 from the germline V gene are SQVTM and ANQGSEA. Here the CDR3 reads CSVDGRSRGNTEAFF. The CDR3 DNA follows: TGCAGCGTTGATGGCCGATCCAGGGGGAACACTGAAGCTTTCTTT.

This clonotype occurred a few times. The CDR3 region has the DNA TGTGCCAGCAGTGATGGACAGCCCGTAGGAGCCCACTTT. This sequence encodes CASSDGQPVGAHF. The chain links TRBV2 to TRBJ1-6; possibly TRBD1 for D (6 bases). CDR1 and CDR2 (germline): SNHLY, FYNNEI. Trimming removed 3 bases from V and 18 bases from J, with 18 bases in between. This CDR3 comprises 13 residues. The entire variable domain, with the rest obtained from reference TRBV2 and TRBJ1-6, is as follows: EPEVTQTPSHQVTQMGQEVILRCVPISNHLYFYWYRQILGQKVEFLVSFYNNEISEKSEIFDDQFSVERPDGSNFTLKIRSTKLEDSAMYFCASSDGQPVGAHFGNGTRLTVT.

J is TRBJ2-7 and V is TRBV4-2; D gene uncertain. V gave up 1 base and J gave up 4 bases, with 11 bases separating them. CDR1 and CDR2 (germline): LGHNA, YNFKEQ. This CDR3 comprises 14 residues. Here the CDR3 DNA reads TGTGCCAGCAGCCAAGTCGGGCACCAATACGAGCAGTACGTC. Translating gives CASSQVGHQYEQYV.

This clonotype showed up just once. This sequence joins TRBV4-1 and TRBJ2-5; D gene ambiguous. The V end lost 0 bases, the J end lost 10 bases, and 18 bases lay between the germline ends. CDR1 MGHRA and CDR2 YSYEKL come from the germline V gene. The CDR3 runs to 15 residues. CDR3 region: CASSQERGPQVGQYF. The CDR3 nucleotides are TGCGCCAGCAGCCAAGAGCGCGGACCCCAGGTTGGCCAGTACTTC.

The chain has TRBV5-5 and TRBJ2-3, with D possibly being TRBD2 (5 bases). V was trimmed by 1 base and J by 5 bases, leaving 5 bases between them. The CDR3 contains 12 residues. CDR1 is SGHKS and CDR2 is YYEKEE in the germline V gene (reference sequence). CDR3 residues: CASSLSGDTQYF. DNA for the CDR3: TGTGCCAGCAGCTTGAGCGGAGATACGCAGTATTTT.

This clonotype was seen more than once but under ten times. This chain joins TRBV5-1 and TRBJ2-3; the D gene is possibly TRBD2 (6 bases). Germline V gene sequence: CDR1 SGHRS, CDR2 YFSETQ. The V and J ends lost 4 bases and 2 bases respectively, with 14 bases between them. The CDR3 is 15 amino acids. The CDR3 loop is CASSQGAGITDTQYF. The DNA for the CDR3 is TGCGCCAGCAGCCAAGGGGCGGGGATCACAGATACGCAGTATTTT. The full variable domain, in which reference TRBV5-1 and TRBJ2-3 provide the parts outside the CDR3, is KAGVTQTPRYLIKTRGQQVTLSCSPISGHRSVSWYQQTPGQGLQFLFEYFSETQRNKGNFPGRFSGRQFSNSRSEMNVSTLELGDSALYLCASSQGAGITDTQYFGPGTRLTVL.

This sequence joins TRBV29-1 and TRBJ2-3; no firm D call. Germline CDR1 reads SQVTM; CDR2 reads ANQGSEA. CDR3 length: 12 amino acids. Trimming took 4 bases from V and 3 from J, leaving 8 bases between them. In DNA, the CDR3 is TGCAGCGTTGCTCTCTCAACAGATACGCAGTATTTT. It translates to CSVALSTDTQYF.

In its sample, this clonotype was seen many times. Here the CDR3 reads CASSFMNSNQPQHF. In nucleotides, the CDR3 is TGTGCCAGCAGTTTCATGAATAGCAATCAGCCCCAGCATTTT. The chain uses TRBV28 and TRBJ1-5; D unresolved. The CDR3 runs to 14 residues. Germline CDR1 is MDHEN and CDR2 is SYDVKM. The V end was cut by 3 bases, the J end by 0 bases, with 6 bases between.

The count of this clonotype is one. The rearrangement joins TRBV5-1 to TRBJ1-5, with TRBD1 as a possible D gene (5 bases). This CDR3 comprises 17 residues. The V gene lost 0 bases and the J gene lost 0 bases, with 13 bases spanning the gap. Germline V gives CDR1 SGHRS, CDR2 YFSETQ. CDR3 residues: CASSLGDSRYSNQPQHF. CDR3 bases: TGCGCCAGCAGCTTGGGAGACAGTCGTTATAGCAATCAGCCCCAGCATTTT.

The chain recombines TRBV9 with TRBJ2-2; the D call may be TRBD1 or TRBD2 (5 bases each). The germline V gene encodes CDR1 SGDLS and CDR2 YYNGEE. CDR3 length: 16 residues. V lost 3 bases to trimming and J lost 0 bases, with 12 bases between them. This CDR3 is CASSAPGTANTGELFF. As DNA, the CDR3 is TGTGCCAGCAGCGCCCCAGGGACCGCGAACACCGGGGAGCTGTTTTTT.

The chain links TRBV7-9 to TRBJ1-2, with 7 bases aligning to TRBD1. The J segment lost 1 base and the V segment lost 5 bases, leaving 4 bases of the junction unmatched. From germline, CDR1 is SEHNR and CDR2 FQNEAQ (reference sequence). This CDR3 contains 14 residues. The CDR3 is CASSVGQDNYGYTF. As DNA, the CDR3 is TGTGCCAGCAGCGTCGGACAGGATAACTATGGCTACACCTTC.

This clonotype was counted many times. The chain joins TRBV2 to TRBJ2-7, with TRBD2 matching over 10 bases. Germline-derived CDR1 and CDR2 are SNHLY and FYNNEI. With V trimmed by 4 bases and J by 6 bases, 3 bases remained unmatched. This CDR3 spans 13 amino acids. The CDR3 bases are TGTGCCAGCAGTGTTCGACTAGCGGGCGAGCAGTACGTC. Translated, it gives CASSVRLAGEQYV.

CDR3 in amino acids: CATSRDLPAYEQYV. CDR3 DNA: TGTGCCACCAGCAGAGATCTCCCAGCCTACGAGCAGTACGTC. This chain joins TRBV15 and TRBJ2-7; D unclear. V was clipped by 0 bases and J by 2 bases, with 8 bases between them. There are 14 residues in the CDR3. Germline-derived CDR1 and CDR2 are LNHNV and YYDKDF (reference sequence).

This clonotype was detected only a few times. This chain links TRBV7-2 with TRBJ2-6; D not resolved. CDR3 size: 16 residues. Between the trimmed V and J ends, which lost 0 bases and 0 bases, there was a span of 6 bases. The germline V gene has CDR1 SGHTA and CDR2 FQGNSA. CDR3 loop: CASSLARSSGANVLTF. For the CDR3, the DNA is TGTGCCAGCAGCTTAGCGCGGAGCTCTGGGGCCAACGTCCTGACTTTC. The full variable domain, with the rest looked up from reference TRBV7-2 and TRBJ2-6, is GAGVSQSPSNKVTEKGKDVELRCDPISGHTALYWYRQSLGQGLEFLIYFQGNSAPDKSGLPSDRFSAERTGGSVSTLTIQRTQQEDSAVYLCASSLARSSGANVLTFGAGSRLTVL.

In this sample, this clonotype turned up many times. The V gene is TRBV28, the J gene TRBJ2-1; 7 nucleotides match TRBD1. V was pared by 5 bases and J by 2 bases, with 6 bases of the junction left unmatched. Germline-derived CDR1 and CDR2 are MDHEN and SYDVKM. The CDR3 contains 15 residues. CDR3 in DNA: TGTGCCAGCAGTCCGACAGGGCACCCCTACAATGAGCAGTTCTTC. Translation gives CASSPTGHPYNEQFF.

V is TRBV25-1 and J is TRBJ1-6, with D maybe TRBD1 (5 bases). Germline CDR1 MGHDK, CDR2 SYGVNS. This CDR3 is built from 16 residues. The germline V and J ends were trimmed by 5 bases and 0 bases, with 11 bases remaining between them. For the CDR3, the DNA is TGTGCCAGCAGTCACGGGGCTAGCTCCTATAATTCACCCCTCCACTTT. Translated: CASSHGASSYNSPLHF.

The V and J genes are TRBV6-4 and TRBJ2-3, with a possible D match to TRBD2 (7 bases). Germline V lookup: CDR1 MRHNA, CDR2 SNTAGT. The CDR3 is 14 residues long. V dropped 3 bases and J dropped 4 bases, with 11 bases sitting between them. CDR3 bases: TGTGCCAGCAGTGATCGCGGGGGCTCAGATACGCAGTATTTT. Its protein is CASSDRGGSDTQYF.

This clonotype occurred many times. This chain connects TRBV2 to TRBJ2-3; 8 nucleotides agree with TRBD2. Germline assignment: CDR1 SNHLY and CDR2 FYNNEI. The V segment lost 11 bases and the J segment 3 bases; nucleotides outside the gene matches: 7. This CDR3 has 13 residues. The CDR3 bases are TGTGCCGGAAGTAGCGGGGAGACAGATACGCAGTATTTT. Translating gives CAGSSGETDTQYF.

There are many counts of this clonotype. The V and J genes are TRBV12-3 or TRBV12-4 and TRBJ1-3; TRBD1 matches 9 bases. CDR3 size: 18 residues. V gave up 5 bases and J gave up 5 bases; unmatched junction bases: 16. CDR3 nucleotide sequence: TGTGCCAGCAGTCTATACCGGGACAGGGTTAATAGTAGAAACACCATATATTTT. The encoded protein is CASSLYRDRVNSRNTIYF.

The chain is built from TRBV6-1 and TRBJ2-5; D might be TRBD1 or TRBD2, each matching 5 bases. V lost 6 bases to trimming and J lost 0 bases, with 11 bases between them. The CDR3 loop spans 14 amino acids. Germline CDR1 reads MNHNS; CDR2 reads SASEGT. This CDR3 reads CASRGDGYQETQYF. The CDR3 coding sequence is TGTGCCAGCAGAGGGGACGGCTACCAAGAGACCCAGTACTTC.

This clonotype was seen at least ten times. The J gene is TRBJ2-5, the V gene TRBV2; weak D call: TRBD1 (5 bases). Germline lookup yields CDR1 SNHLY and CDR2 FYNNEI. Trimming removed 4 bases from V and 6 bases from J, with 12 bases in between. This CDR3 has 13 residues. CDR3 nucleotide sequence: TGTGCCAGCAGTGGGCAGGGCTGGAAGACCCAGTACTTC. This encodes CASSGQGWKTQYF.

The chain links TRBV7-3 to TRBJ2-1; D tentatively reads TRBD1 or TRBD2 (5 bases each). The V and J ends lost 8 bases and 7 bases respectively, with 15 bases between them. The CDR3 extends over 13 amino acids. In germline, CDR1 is SGHTA, CDR2 FQGTGA. The chain's CDR3 is CASAVVEGNEQFF. In DNA, the CDR3 is TGTGCCAGCGCGGTTGTTGAGGGGAATGAGCAGTTCTTC.

The chain couples TRBV24-1 to TRBJ1-2, with D possibly being TRBD1 (6 bases). The CDR3 has 13 residues. CDR1 is KGHDR, CDR2 SFDVKD, per germline. V gave up 3 bases and J gave up 5 bases, with 9 bases separating them. The CDR3 is CATSDRRGYGYTF. The CDR3 DNA is TGTGCCACCAGTGATCGCAGGGGATATGGCTACACCTTC.

This clonotype was detected only a few times. The chain couples TRBV5-1 to TRBJ2-5; D call uncertain. Deletions cut 4 bases from V and 3 bases from J, with 7 bases between. CDR3 size: 12 residues. CDR1 and CDR2 (germline): SGHRS, YFSETQ. CDR3 sequence reads: CASSRSEETQYF. DNA of the CDR3: TGCGCCAGCAGCCGGAGTGAAGAGACCCAGTACTTC.

The J gene is TRBJ2-5, the V gene TRBV5-1, with TRBD2 identical over 8 bases. The V gene's germline CDR1 is SGHRS and CDR2 YFSETQ. The CDR3 covers 15 residues. V was pared by 0 bases and J by 4 bases, with 5 bases of the junction left unmatched. The CDR3 DNA follows: TGCGCCAGCAGCTTGGAGCGGGGGATGAGAGAGACCCAGTACTTC. Amino acid sequence: CASSLERGMRETQYF.